Listed below are T cell receptor beta chains from one sample, sequenced in a study of T-cell reconstitution after alpha-beta-depleted transplantation in children. One entry per CDR3 protein results from TCRdb running MiXCR on the PCR reads. The repertoire has over 200,000 distinct CDR3 sequences, about 9.2% of them found once; the top ten carry about 6.2%. Source: PBMCs from the stem cell graft donor, taken from the stem cell graft. The receptor set was obtained from a human donor who donated a stem cell graft to a child with acute lymphoblastic leukemia. The CDR3 runs from the conserved cysteine through the conserved F or W. A D gene is named only where the DNA matches it firmly. The size entry is marked missing in some rows and otherwise reads once, few, many or a size class.

D gene	V gene	J gene	clone size	CDR3 protein	CDR3 DNA
.	TRBV20-1	TRBJ2-5	few	CSARPYLRSQETQYF	TGCAGTGCTAGGCCCTATCTGAGGAGCCAAGAGACCCAGTACTTC
TRBD2	TRBV5-1	TRBJ2-1	few	CASRYTGTSGNNEQFF	TGCGCCAGCAGATACACCGGGACTAGCGGAAACAATGAGCAGTTCTTC
.	TRBV7-9	TRBJ2-1	few	CASSLTQSNEQFF	TGTGCCAGCAGCTTAACTCAAAGCAATGAGCAGTTCTTC
.	TRBV5-1	TRBJ2-7	.	CASTNARQGPTSYEQYF	TGCGCCAGCACAAATGCCCGGCAGGGCCCTACATCCTACGAGCAGTACTTC
.	TRBV5-1	TRBJ2-1	many	CASSSQHVEQFF	TGCGCCAGCAGCTCGCAGCACGTTGAGCAGTTCTTC
.	TRBV7-2	TRBJ2-1	few	CASSFTREQFF	TGTGCCAGCAGCTTTACACGTGAGCAGTTCTTC
.	TRBV12-3/TRBV12-4	TRBJ2-1	.	CASSFSAPYNEQFF	TGTGCCAGCAGTTTTAGTGCCCCATACAATGAGCAGTTCTTC
.	TRBV5-1	TRBJ2-1	many	CASSGGLVDEQFF	TGCGCCAGCAGCGGGGGCCTCGTAGATGAGCAGTTCTTC
.	TRBV20-1	TRBJ2-7	few	CSARPQGTARTYEQYF	TGCAGTGCTAGACCACAGGGCACCGCGCGCACCTACGAGCAGTACTTC
TRBD2	TRBV18	TRBJ2-3	few	CASSRSPHTSGGAKDTQYF	TGTGCCAGCTCTCGTTCCCCCCATACTAGCGGGGGGGCTAAAGATACGCAGTATTTT
TRBD1	TRBV28	TRBJ1-1	few	CASSRDRGAEAFF	TGTGCCAGCAGTAGGGACAGGGGGGCTGAAGCTTTCTTT
TRBD1	TRBV2	TRBJ2-7	few	CASTGTGAEQYF	TGTGCCAGCACCGGGACAGGGGCCGAGCAGTACTTC
TRBD1	TRBV12-3/TRBV12-4	TRBJ1-5	.	CASTQGDHQPQHF	TGTGCCAGCACCCAGGGGGACCATCAGCCCCAGCATTTT
.	TRBV6-1	TRBJ1-1	.	CASSESGGEYTEAFF	TGTGCCAGCAGTGAAAGTGGAGGCGAATACACTGAAGCTTTCTTT
.	TRBV4-2	TRBJ2-3	many	CASSQDIEGGPSSTDTQYF	TGTGCCAGCAGCCAAGATATAGAGGGGGGCCCTTCTAGCACAGATACGCAGTATTTT
.	TRBV6-5	TRBJ1-2	many	CASSSLINYGYTF	TGTGCCAGCAGTTCCCTTATTAACTATGGCTACACCTTC
TRBD2	TRBV7-2	TRBJ2-1	few	CASSLGTSGRFYNEQFF	TGTGCCAGCAGCTTGGGGACTAGCGGGAGGTTCTACAATGAGCAGTTCTTC
TRBD1	TRBV7-2	TRBJ2-7	few	CASSPNQGAFYEQYF	TGTGCCAGCAGCCCAAATCAGGGGGCCTTCTACGAGCAGTACTTC
.	TRBV5-1	TRBJ2-1	many	CASSLHSKGDNEQFF	TGCGCCAGCAGCCTTCACTCGAAGGGGGACAATGAGCAGTTCTTC
.	TRBV11-2	TRBJ1-2	many	CASSLAGAGYTF	TGTGCCAGCAGCTTAGCCGGGGCTGGCTACACCTTC
.	TRBV5-5	TRBJ2-1	once	CASSRDPSGYNEQFF	TGTGCCAGCAGCCGGGACCCCTCCGGATACAATGAGCAGTTCTTC
.	TRBV11-2	TRBJ2-3	many	CASSFGGDSNTDTQYF	TGTGCCAGCAGCTTTGGGGGGGACAGCAACACAGATACGCAGTATTTT
.	TRBV20-1	TRBJ1-5	.	CSASKSWSNQPQHF	TGCAGTGCTAGTAAATCCTGGAGCAATCAGCCCCAGCATTTT
.	TRBV7-9	TRBJ2-7	few	CASSSFTGSYEQYF	TGTGCCAGCAGCTCCTTTACAGGGTCATACGAGCAGTACTTC
TRBD2	TRBV12-3/TRBV12-4	TRBJ2-6	.	CASSRPFATSGYSGANVLTF	TGTGCCAGCAGTCGTCCTTTCGCGACTAGCGGTTACTCTGGGGCCAACGTCCTGACTTTC
TRBD1	TRBV7-2	TRBJ2-1	few	CASSVRQGRNEQFF	TGTGCCAGCAGCGTAAGACAGGGGCGGAATGAGCAGTTCTTC
.	TRBV11-2	TRBJ2-7	many	CASSLGLLTIYEQYF	TGTGCCAGCAGCTTAGGACTCTTAACCATCTACGAGCAGTACTTC
.	TRBV12-3/TRBV12-4	TRBJ2-7	few	CASSLSWEDEQYF	TGTGCCAGCAGTTTATCCTGGGAGGACGAGCAGTACTTC
.	TRBV9	TRBJ2-1	.	CASSVGVGGDNEQFF	TGTGCCAGCAGCGTAGGAGTAGGGGGGGACAATGAGCAGTTCTTC
.	TRBV10-1	TRBJ2-1	many	CASSRTLESYNEQFF	TGCGCCAGCAGCCGGACTCTTGAATCCTACAATGAGCAGTTCTTC
TRBD1	TRBV10-3	TRBJ2-3	many	CAIGGQGASTDTQYF	TGTGCCATCGGGGGACAGGGGGCGTCCACAGATACGCAGTATTTT
TRBD2	TRBV12-3/TRBV12-4	TRBJ2-3	.	CASSPVRRGSTDTQYF	TGTGCCAGCAGTCCGGTCCGGCGGGGGAGCACAGATACGCAGTATTTT
.	TRBV20-1	TRBJ1-2	.	CSAYSNGYTF	TGCAGTGCTTATTCAAATGGCTACACCTTC
TRBD1	TRBV30	TRBJ1-2	once	CAWSRTGRYGYTF	TGTGCCTGGAGCCGGACAGGGCGATATGGCTACACCTTC
.	TRBV20-1	TRBJ1-4	few	CSARDGTAVEKLFF	TGCAGTGCTAGAGATGGGACCGCTGTTGAAAAACTGTTTTTT
.	TRBV20-1	TRBJ1-1	.	CSARMSNTEAFF	TGCAGTGCTAGGATGAGTAACACTGAAGCTTTCTTT
.	TRBV5-1	TRBJ2-7	.	CASSPQGSYEQYF	TGCGCCAGCAGCCCCCAAGGCTCCTACGAGCAGTACTTC
.	TRBV12-3/TRBV12-4	TRBJ1-2	few	CASSLVGRREGYTF	TGTGCCAGCAGTTTGGTCGGACGCAGGGAAGGCTACACCTTC
TRBD2	TRBV20-1	TRBJ2-5	many	CSATNRGEETQYF	TGCAGTGCTACTAATCGGGGGGAGGAGACCCAGTACTTC
.	TRBV5-1	TRBJ1-1	.	CASSLRGGQGTEAFF	TGCGCCAGCAGCTTGCGCGGGGGTCAGGGTACTGAAGCTTTCTTT
.	TRBV20-1	TRBJ1-5	few	CSASLIEGRSNQPQHF	TGCAGTGCTAGCCTCATAGAGGGTAGGAGCAATCAGCCCCAGCATTTT
.	TRBV10-2	TRBJ2-1	many	CASIYYNEQFF	TGCGCCAGCATATATTACAATGAGCAGTTCTTC
TRBD2	TRBV29-1	TRBJ2-2	many	CSVGYGGAYTGELFF	TGCAGCGTGGGTTACGGGGGGGCCTACACCGGGGAGCTGTTTTTT
TRBD1	TRBV6-1	TRBJ1-2	few	CASSKGDRGDYGYTF	TGTGCCAGCAGTAAAGGGGACAGGGGAGACTATGGCTACACCTTC
TRBD1	TRBV7-2	TRBJ1-2	many	CASSLVTGGPPTGGYTF	TGTGCCAGCAGCTTAGTGACAGGGGGACCTCCGACTGGTGGCTACACCTTC
TRBD2	TRBV20-1	TRBJ2-2	few	CSASGGGTGELFF	TGCAGTGCTAGTGGGGGGGGCACCGGGGAGCTGTTTTTT
.	TRBV10-3	TRBJ2-1	many	CAISGQGVSEQFF	TGTGCCATCAGTGGACAAGGGGTCTCTGAGCAGTTCTTC
.	TRBV25-1	TRBJ1-5	.	CASSVSPDSNQPQHF	TGTGCCAGCAGTGTCTCCCCGGATAGCAATCAGCCCCAGCATTTT
TRBD1	TRBV11-2	TRBJ1-6	.	CASSLEGTANSPLHF	TGTGCCAGCAGCTTAGAGGGGACAGCTAATTCACCCCTCCACTTT
TRBD2	TRBV29-1	TRBJ2-5	.	CSVEDRTSGTQETQYF	TGCAGCGTTGAAGACCGGACTAGCGGCACTCAAGAGACCCAGTACTTC
TRBD1	TRBV10-3	TRBJ2-2	many	CAMGIQGTGELFF	TGTGCCATGGGGATACAGGGGACCGGGGAGCTGTTTTTT
.	TRBV6-5	TRBJ2-2	.	CASVGLGASPGELFF	TGTGCCAGCGTCGGGCTTGGGGCTAGTCCCGGGGAGCTGTTTTTT